The 32 T cell receptor beta chains reported below all come from one sample, sequenced in a study of T cells in Graves' hyperthyroidism and ophthalmopathy (dated by TCRdb to between 2017 and 2020). Libraries were prepared through multiplex PCR. TCRdb names Illumina HiSeq 2000 as the instrument used. The TCR beta CDR3 regions were amplified from RNA transcripts. The first round of RT-PCR for the TCR CDR3 was performed with the HTBI primer set and the Qiagen OneStep RT-PCR kit. TCRdb trimmed the raw reads at Q25, called clones with MiXCR and kept productive beta chains. When rows share a CDR3 protein, they turn into one entry using the most common DNA and genes. The sample table holds about 570,000 distinct CDR3 sequences, of which around 45% were seen once. The ten largest clones take up around 20% of the sample. The sequencing sample was made of peripheral blood or thyroid tissue (not recorded which). Source of these receptors: an adult woman with Graves' disease, either hyperthyroidism or ophthalmopathy (not recorded which).

On this clonotype: The conserved final phenylalanine or tryptophan is absent from the CDR3, which likely points to a read error. The CDR3 bases are TGTGCCAGCAGCTTAGTGGACATGTTGAATACTGAAGCTTTCCTT. This encodes CASSLVDMLNTEAFL. The chain couples TRBV7-2 to TRBJ1-1, with D possibly matching TRBD1 (5 bases). CDR1 SGHTA and CDR2 FQGNSA come from the germline V gene. CDR3 length equals 15 residues.

The V call is TRBV5-1, the J call TRBJ1-2; D ambiguous. The CDR3 spans 13 residues. V lost 0 bases and J 8 bases, leaving 11 bases between the germline ends. Germline CDR1 and CDR2: SGHRS and YFSETQ. DNA of the CDR3: TGCGCCAGCAGCTTGGAAGGGCCGGGCGGCTACACCTTC. Translating gives CASSLEGPGGYTF.

This sequence joins TRBV2 and TRBJ2-2; no clear D. With 5 bases removed from V and 3 bases from J, the gap between germline ends came to 16 bases. There are 16 residues in the CDR3. Germline CDR1 reads SNHLY; CDR2 reads FYNNEI. The CDR3 DNA reads as TGTGCCAGCAGTCCCCGGCAAGGCTCGGACACCGGGGAGCTGTTTTTT. The encoded protein is CASSPRQGSDTGELFF.

This clonotype was counted at least ten times. The chain recombines TRBV9 with TRBJ1-1, with D possibly TRBD1 on 5 matching bases. Trimming took 4 bases from V and 3 from J, leaving 10 bases between them. The germline CDR1 and CDR2 sequences are SGDLS and YYNGEE. This CDR3 contains 13 residues. CDR3 in DNA: TGTGCCAGCAGCCCCGTGGGGGACACTGAAGCTTTCTTT. Protein: CASSPVGDTEAFF.

V usage is TRBV2 and J usage is TRBJ2-7; possibly TRBD2 for D (6 bases). In germline, CDR1 is SNHLY, CDR2 FYNNEI. The CDR3 is 13 amino acids. V was clipped by 7 bases and J by 3 bases, with 13 bases between them. CDR3 nucleotides: TGTGCCAGCACCCCCCGGGGGTTCTACGAGCAGTACTTC. This translates into CASTPRGFYEQYF.

This clonotype was observed many times. The genes are TRBV19 and TRBJ1-2; D is perhaps TRBD1 (5 bases). V lost 3 bases and J 4 bases, leaving 12 bases between the germline ends. Germline V CDR1 and CDR2: LNHDA, SQIVND (reference sequence). This CDR3 is 14 amino acids long. The DNA of the CDR3 is TGTGCCAGTAGTATCTCCAGGGCCTTCTATGGCTACACCTTC. It codes for CASSISRAFYGYTF.

This clonotype has ten or more counts. The genes are TRBV2 and TRBJ1-1; D is possibly TRBD1 (5 bases). Deletions cut 1 base from V and 1 base from J, with 16 bases between. This CDR3 has 17 amino acids. Looked up from germline, CDR1 is SNHLY and CDR2 is FYNNEI. The CDR3 loop is CASSEGWGSLRNTEAFF. In DNA, the CDR3 is TGTGCCAGCAGTGAAGGGTGGGGGAGTTTGAGGAACACTGAAGCTTTCTTT.

This clonotype was seen many times. This chain joins TRBV13 and TRBJ1-1; possible D gene TRBD1, 5 bases. V shed 4 bases and J shed 4 bases, with 7 bases lying between them. The CDR3 has 12 amino acids. Germline V lookup: CDR1 PRHDT, CDR2 FYEKMQ (reference sequence). The CDR3 sequence is CASSSGFTEAFF. CDR3 DNA sequence: TGTGCCAGCAGCTCAGGGTTCACTGAAGCTTTCTTT. The full variable domain, in which reference TRBV13 and TRBJ1-1 provide the parts outside the CDR3, is AAGVIQSPRHLIKEKRETATLKCYPIPRHDTVYWYQQGPGQDPQFLISFYEKMQSDKGSIPDRFSAQQFSDYHSELNMSSLELGDSALYFCASSSGFTEAFFGQGTRLTVV.

The genes are TRBV6-1 and TRBJ2-4; TRBD2 aligns across 7 bases. Germline lookup yields CDR1 MNHNS and CDR2 SASEGT. The CDR3 is 14 residues long. After removal of 3 bases from V and 6 bases from J, the junction contained 5 bases not matched to a gene. CDR3 in amino acids: CASSDAGERNIQYF. The CDR3 DNA reads TGTGCCAGCAGTGATGCGGGGGAGAGAAACATTCAGTACTTC.

About this clonotype itself: This could be a read error, since a much larger clone is one nucleotide away. The gene calls are TRBV10-3 and TRBJ1-5; unclear D gene. Trimming took 5 bases from V and 4 from J, leaving 15 bases between them. This CDR3 contains 15 residues. CDR1 is ENHRY, CDR2 SYGVKD, per germline. The CDR3 reads CAISRADPLNQPQHF. As DNA, the CDR3 is TGTGCCATCAGTCGGGCAGACCCTTTAAATCAGCCCCAGCATTTT.

There are many counts of this clonotype. V gene TRBV20-1 combines with J gene TRBJ2-5; TRBD2 is a possible D gene (6 bases). The CDR3 is 12 amino acids. V dropped 7 bases and J dropped 7 bases, with 16 bases sitting between them. Germline V lookup: CDR1 DFQATT, CDR2 SNEGSKA (reference sequence). CDR3 region: CSVGGTRGTQYF. The CDR3 DNA reads TGCAGTGTAGGAGGGACGCGCGGGACCCAGTACTTC.

The chain is built from TRBV11-2 and TRBJ1-5, with 9 nucleotides matching TRBD1. This CDR3 has 15 amino acids. J lost 9 bases, V lost 8 bases, and 14 bases had no gene match. In germline, CDR1 is SGHAT, CDR2 FQNNGV. CDR3 nucleotides: TGTGCCAGCGGAGACGCTACAGGGGGCCTTAGGCCCCAGCATTTT. Translation: CASGDATGGLRPQHF.

The V gene is TRBV12-3 or TRBV12-4, the J gene TRBJ2-6, with D maybe TRBD1 (5 bases). Between the trimmed V and J ends, which lost 6 bases and 4 bases, there was a span of 13 bases. This CDR3 has 15 residues. This CDR3 is CASSTDRTGANVLTF. As DNA, the CDR3 is TGTGCCAGCAGCACAGACCGGACAGGGGCCAACGTCCTGACTTTC.

This clonotype was recorded many times. V gene TRBV12-3 or TRBV12-4 combines with J gene TRBJ2-6; no firm D call. Trimming took off 6 bases at V and 1 base at J, with 10 bases between the two ends. The CDR3 has 15 residues. CDR3 in DNA: TGTGCCAGCAGCAAGAGACATTCTGGGGCCAACGTCCTGACTTTC. Protein sequence: CASSKRHSGANVLTF.

CDR3 DNA sequence: TGTGCCAGCAGTGGTCAGGGCGAGAGCTACACCTTC. Its translation: CASSGQGESYTF. The chain carries TRBV2 and TRBJ1-2; perhaps TRBD1 as D (5 bases). The CDR3 totals 12 residues. Germline CDR1 and CDR2: SNHLY and FYNNEI. V was trimmed by 4 bases and J by 9 bases, leaving 12 bases between them.

J is TRBJ1-5 and V is TRBV19, with D possibly matching TRBD1 (6 bases). The V gene lost 4 bases and the J gene lost 11 bases, with 15 bases spanning the gap. The CDR3 extends over 13 amino acids. From germline, CDR1 is LNHDA and CDR2 SQIVND (reference sequence). In DNA, the CDR3 is TGTGCCAGTAGTAACACAGGGTGGGAGACCCAGCATTTT. It specifies CASSNTGWETQHF. Full variable domain (remainder filled in from reference TRBV19 and TRBJ1-5): DGGITQSPKYLFRKEGQNVTLSCEQNLNHDAMYWYRQDPGQGLRLIYYSQIVNDFQKGDIAEGYSVSREKKESFPLTVTSAQKNPTAFYLCASSNTGWETQHFGDGTRLSIL.

The chain couples TRBV7-2 to TRBJ2-7; perhaps TRBD1 as D (5 bases). The germline CDR1 and CDR2 sequences are SGHTA and FQGNSA. Trimming took off 4 bases at V and 5 bases at J, with 15 bases between the two ends. This CDR3 is 14 amino acids long. The CDR3 DNA follows: TGTGCCAGCAGCTCGGCCAGGGATCTAAACGAGCAGTACTTC. The encoded protein is CASSSARDLNEQYF.

This chain connects TRBV7-9 to TRBJ1-1; 11 nucleotides match TRBD1. The V gene end was trimmed by 4 bases and the J gene end by 4 bases; junction bases not matched to a gene: 8. CDR3 length: 16 residues. Looked up from germline, CDR1 is SEHNR and CDR2 is FQNEAQ (reference sequence). Here the CDR3 reads CASSSWTGGIGTEAFF. The DNA of the CDR3 is TGTGCCAGCAGCTCCTGGACAGGGGGCATAGGCACTGAAGCTTTCTTT.

The V and J genes are TRBV12-3 or TRBV12-4 and TRBJ2-7; D gene uncertain. This CDR3 is 20 amino acids long. The V end was cut by 3 bases, the J end by 0 bases, with 27 bases between. The chain's CDR3 is CASSFRRESRFGSASYEQYF. CDR3 nucleotides: TGTGCCAGCAGTTTCAGGCGAGAAAGCAGGTTCGGTTCTGCCTCCTACGAGCAGTACTTC.

The table lists this clonotype with many counts. This chain joins TRBV12-3 or TRBV12-4 and TRBJ2-7; possibly TRBD1 or TRBD2 for D (5 bases each). This CDR3 contains 17 residues. V lost 7 bases to trimming and J lost 4 bases, with 26 bases between them. CDR3 in DNA: TGTGCCAGCACTCCGGGGACGCGTGCCGGATCGCGATACGAGCAGTACTTC. Translation gives CASTPGTRAGSRYEQYF.

The rearrangement uses TRBV20-1 and TRBJ1-1, with D possibly matching TRBD1 (5 bases). The V gene's germline CDR1 is DFQATT and CDR2 SNEGSKA (reference sequence). There are 13 residues in the CDR3. The V gene lost 2 bases and the J gene lost 1 base, with 8 bases spanning the gap. The CDR3 coding sequence is TGCAGTGCTAGACAGGGTGGGAACACTGAAGCTTTCTTT. Protein: CSARQGGNTEAFF.

As to this clonotype: With a much larger clone just one base away, this may be a read error. V is TRBV11-2 and J is TRBJ1-4; no definite D call. The V gene's germline CDR1 is SGHAT and CDR2 FQNNGV. This CDR3 comprises 14 residues. V lost 5 bases, J lost 5 bases, and 12 bases lay in between. The CDR3 loop is CASSGSGPNEKLFF. CDR3 coding DNA: TGTGCCAGCAGCGGTTCCGGCCCCAATGAAAAACTGTTTTTT.

This clonotype was observed a handful of times. This chain uses TRBV7-6 with TRBJ1-1; D remains unclear. Trimming removed 5 bases at V and 2 bases at J, with 15 bases between. Germline loops: CDR1 SGHVS, CDR2 FNYEAQ. The CDR3 spans 15 residues. Written as DNA, the CDR3 is TGTGCCAGCAGCCCCCGAACGGCGACCAACACTGAAGCTTTCTTT. This encodes CASSPRTATNTEAFF.

This clonotype was seen repeatedly, ten times or more. The chain uses TRBV7-9 and TRBJ1-1, with no clear D. V dropped 2 bases and J dropped 1 base, with 5 bases sitting between them. Germline V gives CDR1 SEHNR, CDR2 FQNEAQ (reference sequence). This CDR3 is 13 amino acids long. The CDR3 spells CASSLLQNTEAFF. Here the CDR3 DNA reads TGTGCCAGCAGCTTATTACAGAACACTGAAGCTTTCTTT.

This clonotype was seen many times. The chain uses TRBV6-1 and TRBJ2-7, with 8 bases matching TRBD1. The CDR3 contains 14 residues. Looked up from germline, CDR1 is MNHNS and CDR2 is SASEGT. V was pared by 5 bases and J by 5 bases, with 8 bases of the junction left unmatched. CDR3 sequence (DNA): TGTGCCAGCAGTTCCTGGACAGGGAGGAACGAGCAGTACTTC. Its translation: CASSSWTGRNEQYF.

J is TRBJ2-7 and V is TRBV29-1; 7 bases are shared with TRBD1. Looked up from germline, CDR1 is SQVTM and CDR2 is ANQGSEA. J gave up 2 bases and V 5 bases, and 6 bases lay outside the gene matches. The CDR3 has 13 residues. CDR3 sequence reads: CSVRQGLAYEQYF. DNA of the CDR3: TGCAGCGTTCGACAGGGTCTAGCCTACGAGCAGTACTTC.

This clonotype occurred many times. V gene TRBV24-1 combines with J gene TRBJ1-5; weak D call: TRBD1 (6 bases). Germline CDR1 and CDR2: KGHDR and SFDVKD. The CDR3 loop spans 17 amino acids. V was trimmed by 5 bases and J by 3 bases, leaving 19 bases between them. This CDR3 is CATSASGGGGPNQPQHF. CDR3 sequence (DNA): TGTGCCACCAGTGCTTCGGGGGGTGGGGGCCCCAATCAGCCCCAGCATTTT.

This chain joins TRBV20-1 and TRBJ2-7; 7 nucleotides align to TRBD1. This CDR3 is built from 17 residues. The V segment lost 6 bases and the J segment 4 bases; nucleotides outside the gene matches: 21. Germline V gives CDR1 DFQATT, CDR2 SNEGSKA (reference sequence). The CDR3 coding sequence is TGCAGTGCACCACCCTCCCTGGGACAGACCTTTTGGTACGAGCAGTACTTC. Protein: CSAPPSLGQTFWYEQYF.

The rearrangement links TRBV11-2 to TRBJ2-5; 10 bases line up with TRBD1. Trimming at V came to 4 bases and at J to 5 bases, leaving 13 bases not matched to a gene. The CDR3 is 17 residues long. Germline V CDR1 and CDR2: SGHAT, FQNNGV. The CDR3 region has the DNA TGTGCCAGCAGCTCTAGATACACCGGGACAGGGGATGAGACCCAGTACTTC. Encoded protein: CASSSRYTGTGDETQYF.

This clonotype was observed at least ten times. The genes are TRBV5-1 and TRBJ1-4, with a possible D match to TRBD1 (5 bases). Germline values: CDR1 SGHRS, CDR2 YFSETQ. V was trimmed by 0 bases and J by 5 bases, leaving 8 bases between them. This CDR3 has 14 residues. CDR3 sequence reads: CASSLDGQNEKLFF. The CDR3 DNA follows: TGCGCCAGCAGCTTGGACGGACAAAATGAAAAACTGTTTTTT.

The chain recombines TRBV7-2 with TRBJ2-2; 12 bases align to TRBD1. This CDR3 contains 15 residues. V shed 5 bases, J shed 7 bases, and the junction held 5 bases outside the gene matches. Germline V gene lookup returns CDR1 SGHTA and CDR2 FQGNSA. The CDR3 nucleotides read TGTGCCAGCAGCCGGGACAGGGGGCGGCACGGGGAGCTGTTTTTT. It codes for CASSRDRGRHGELFF.

This clonotype was recorded once. The V gene is TRBV7-9, the J gene TRBJ1-2; TRBD1 aligns across 7 bases. Germline CDR1 reads SEHNR; CDR2 reads FQNEAQ (reference sequence). V dropped 4 bases and J dropped 8; count of bases not matched to a gene: 10. This CDR3 contains 14 residues. CDR3 bases: TGTGCCAGCAGCTCTCAACAGGGGAGTGTCGGCTACACCTTC. It encodes CASSSQQGSVGYTF.